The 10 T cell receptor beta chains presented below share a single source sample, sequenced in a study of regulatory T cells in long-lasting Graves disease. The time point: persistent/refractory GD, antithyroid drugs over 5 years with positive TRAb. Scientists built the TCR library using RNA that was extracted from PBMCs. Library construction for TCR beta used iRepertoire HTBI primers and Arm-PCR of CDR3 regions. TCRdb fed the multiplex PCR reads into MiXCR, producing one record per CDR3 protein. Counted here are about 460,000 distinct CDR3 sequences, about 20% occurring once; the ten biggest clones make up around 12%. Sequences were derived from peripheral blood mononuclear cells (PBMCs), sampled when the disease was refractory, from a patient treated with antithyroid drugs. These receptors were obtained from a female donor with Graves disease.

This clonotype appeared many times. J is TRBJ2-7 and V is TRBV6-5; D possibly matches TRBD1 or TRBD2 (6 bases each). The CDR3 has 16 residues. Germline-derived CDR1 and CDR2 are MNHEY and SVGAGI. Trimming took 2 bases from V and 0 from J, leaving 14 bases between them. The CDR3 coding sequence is TGTGCCAGCAGTTACCCACAGGGACTCCGCTCCTACGAGCAGTACTTC. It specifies CASSYPQGLRSYEQYF.

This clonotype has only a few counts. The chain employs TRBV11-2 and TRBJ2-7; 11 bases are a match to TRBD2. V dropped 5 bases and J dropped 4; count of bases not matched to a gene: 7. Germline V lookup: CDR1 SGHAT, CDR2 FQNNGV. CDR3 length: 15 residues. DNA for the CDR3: TGTGCCAGCAGCCAAACTAGCGGGAGCGGGTACGAGCAGTACTTC. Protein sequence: CASSQTSGSGYEQYF.

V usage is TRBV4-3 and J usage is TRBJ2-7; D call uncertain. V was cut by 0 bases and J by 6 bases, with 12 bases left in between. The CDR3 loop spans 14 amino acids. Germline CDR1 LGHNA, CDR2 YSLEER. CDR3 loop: CASSQDPIHGEQYF. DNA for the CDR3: TGCGCCAGCAGCCAAGATCCCATCCACGGCGAGCAGTACTTC.

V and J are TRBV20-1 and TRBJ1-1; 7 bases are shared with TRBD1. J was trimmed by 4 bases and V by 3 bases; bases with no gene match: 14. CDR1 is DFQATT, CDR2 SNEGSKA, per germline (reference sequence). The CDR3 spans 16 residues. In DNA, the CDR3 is TGCAGTGCTAGTAACAGGGGTCTACGATCGGGCACTGAAGCTTTCTTT. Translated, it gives CSASNRGLRSGTEAFF.

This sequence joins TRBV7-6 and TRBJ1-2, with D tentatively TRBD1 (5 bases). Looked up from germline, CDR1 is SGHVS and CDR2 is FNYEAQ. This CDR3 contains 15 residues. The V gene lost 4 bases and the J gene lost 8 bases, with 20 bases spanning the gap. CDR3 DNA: TGTGCCAGCAGCTCGGCGACAGACCTTATTGACGGCTACACCTTC. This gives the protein CASSSATDLIDGYTF. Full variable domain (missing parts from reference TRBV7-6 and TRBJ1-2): GAGVSQSPRYKVTKRGQDVALRCDPISGHVSLYWYRQALGQGPEFLTYFNYEAQQDKSGLPNDRFSAERPEGSISTLTIQRTEQRDSAMYRCASSSATDLIDGYTFGSGTRLTVV.

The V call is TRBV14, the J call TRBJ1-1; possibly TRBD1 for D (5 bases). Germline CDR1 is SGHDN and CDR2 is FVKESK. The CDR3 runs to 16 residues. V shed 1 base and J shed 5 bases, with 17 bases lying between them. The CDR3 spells CASSQGGWGERTEAFF. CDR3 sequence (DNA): TGTGCCAGCAGCCAAGGAGGATGGGGGGAGAGGACTGAAGCTTTCTTT.

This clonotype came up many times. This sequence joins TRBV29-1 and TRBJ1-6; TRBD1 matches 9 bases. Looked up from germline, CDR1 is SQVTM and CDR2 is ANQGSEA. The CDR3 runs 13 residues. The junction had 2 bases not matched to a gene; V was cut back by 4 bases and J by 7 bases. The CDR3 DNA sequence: TGCAGCGTTGGGGACAGGGCAAATTCACCCCTCCACTTT. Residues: CSVGDRANSPLHF.

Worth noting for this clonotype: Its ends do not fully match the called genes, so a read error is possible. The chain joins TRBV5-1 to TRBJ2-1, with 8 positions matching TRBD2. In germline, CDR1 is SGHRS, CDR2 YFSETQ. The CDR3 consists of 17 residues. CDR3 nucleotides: TGCGCCAGCAGCCCACCACAACTAGCGGCCTACTTCAATGATCAGTTCTTC. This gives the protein CASSPPQLAAYFNDQFF.

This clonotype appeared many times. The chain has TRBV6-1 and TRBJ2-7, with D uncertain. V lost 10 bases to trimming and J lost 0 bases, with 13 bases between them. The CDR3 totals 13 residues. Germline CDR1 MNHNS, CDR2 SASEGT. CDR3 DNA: TGTGCCATCGGACGAGGCCCCTCCTACGAGCAGTACTTC. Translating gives CAIGRGPSYEQYF.

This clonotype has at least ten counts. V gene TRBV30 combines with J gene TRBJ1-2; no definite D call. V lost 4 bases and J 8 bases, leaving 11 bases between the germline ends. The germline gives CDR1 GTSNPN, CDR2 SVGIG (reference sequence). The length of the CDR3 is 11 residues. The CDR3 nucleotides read TGTGCCTGGACTCCCCTGCGGGGCTACACCTTC. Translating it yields CAWTPLRGYTF. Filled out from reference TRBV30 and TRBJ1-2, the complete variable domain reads SQTIHQWPATLVQPVGSPLSLECTVEGTSNPNLYWYRQAAGRGLQLLFYSVGIGQISSEVPQNLSASRPQDRQFILSSKKLLLSDSGFYLCAWTPLRGYTFGSGTRLTVV.